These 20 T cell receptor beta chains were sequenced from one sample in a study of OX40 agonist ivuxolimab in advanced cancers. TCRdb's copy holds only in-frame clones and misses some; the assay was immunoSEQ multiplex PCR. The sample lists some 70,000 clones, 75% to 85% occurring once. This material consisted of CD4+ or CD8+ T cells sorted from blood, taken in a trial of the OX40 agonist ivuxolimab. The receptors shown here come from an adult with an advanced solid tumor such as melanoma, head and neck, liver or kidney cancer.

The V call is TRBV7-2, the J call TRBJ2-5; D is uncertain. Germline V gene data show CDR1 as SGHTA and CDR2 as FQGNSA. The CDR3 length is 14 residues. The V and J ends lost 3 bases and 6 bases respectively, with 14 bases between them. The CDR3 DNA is TGTGCCAGCAGCTTTGGGGTGGGCGAGAAGACCCAGTACTTC. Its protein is CASSFGVGEKTQYF.

The CDR3 region is CASSFPQGTQYF. DNA of the CDR3: TGTGCCAGCAGCTTTCCCCAGGGGACCCAGTACTTC. This sequence joins TRBV7-9 and TRBJ2-5, with D maybe TRBD1 (5 bases). The CDR3 spans 12 residues. V was shortened by 3 bases and J by 7 bases, with 9 bases between the two germline ends. Germline lookup yields CDR1 SEHNR and CDR2 FQNEAQ (reference sequence).

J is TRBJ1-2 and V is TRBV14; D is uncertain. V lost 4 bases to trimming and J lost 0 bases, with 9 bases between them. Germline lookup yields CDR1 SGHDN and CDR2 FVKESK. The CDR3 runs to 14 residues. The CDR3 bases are TGTGCCAGCAGCCGTCAGAACCCTAACTATGGCTACACCTTC. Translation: CASSRQNPNYGYTF.

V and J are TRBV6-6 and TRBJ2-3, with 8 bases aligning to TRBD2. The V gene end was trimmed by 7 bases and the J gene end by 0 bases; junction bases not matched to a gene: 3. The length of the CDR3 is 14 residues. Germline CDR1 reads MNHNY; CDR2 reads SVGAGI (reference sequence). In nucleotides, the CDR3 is TGTGCCAGCATCCGGGGGGGAAGCACAGATACGCAGTATTTT. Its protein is CASIRGGSTDTQYF.

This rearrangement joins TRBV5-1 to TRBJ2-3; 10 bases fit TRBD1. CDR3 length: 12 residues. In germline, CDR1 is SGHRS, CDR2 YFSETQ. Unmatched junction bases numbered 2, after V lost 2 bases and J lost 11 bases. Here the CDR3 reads CASSFGQGEQYF. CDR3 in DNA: TGCGCCAGCAGCTTCGGACAGGGGGAGCAGTATTTT.

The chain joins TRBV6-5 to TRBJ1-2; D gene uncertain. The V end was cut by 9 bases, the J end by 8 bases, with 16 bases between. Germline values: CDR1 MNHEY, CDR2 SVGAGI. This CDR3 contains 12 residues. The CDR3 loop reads CASTPGGTGYTF. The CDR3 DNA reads TGTGCCAGTACCCCGGGTGGAACGGGCTACACCTTC.

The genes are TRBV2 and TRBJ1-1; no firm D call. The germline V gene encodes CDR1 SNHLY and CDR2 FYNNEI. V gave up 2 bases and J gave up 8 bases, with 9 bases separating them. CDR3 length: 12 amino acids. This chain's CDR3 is CASSESVLEAFF. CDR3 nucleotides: TGTGCCAGCAGTGAATCGGTGTTAGAAGCTTTCTTT.

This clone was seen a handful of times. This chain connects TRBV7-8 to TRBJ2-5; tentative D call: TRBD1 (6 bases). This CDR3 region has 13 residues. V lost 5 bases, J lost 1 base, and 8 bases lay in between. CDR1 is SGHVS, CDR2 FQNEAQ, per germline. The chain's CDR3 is CASSTGIQETQYF. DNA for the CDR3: TGTGCCAGCAGCACAGGGATCCAAGAGACCCAGTACTTC. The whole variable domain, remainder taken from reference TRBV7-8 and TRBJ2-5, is GAGVSQSPRYKVAKRGQDVALRCDPISGHVSLFWYQQALGQGPEFLTYFQNEAQLDKSGLPSDRFFAERPEGSVSTLKIQRTQQEDSAVYLCASSTGIQETQYFGPGTRLLVL.

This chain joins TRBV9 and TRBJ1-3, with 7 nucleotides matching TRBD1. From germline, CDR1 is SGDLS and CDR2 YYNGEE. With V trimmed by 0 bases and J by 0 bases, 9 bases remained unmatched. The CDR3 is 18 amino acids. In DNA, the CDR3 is TGTGCCAGCAGCGTAGGGGCAGGGGGAAGTTTCTCTGGAAACACCATATATTTT. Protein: CASSVGAGGSFSGNTIYF. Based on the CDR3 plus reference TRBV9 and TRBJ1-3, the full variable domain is DSGVTQTPKHLITATGQRVTLRCSPRSGDLSVYWYQQSLDQGLQFLIQYYNGEERAKGNILERFSAQQFPDLHSELNLSSLELGDSALYFCASSVGAGGSFSGNTIYFGEGSWLTVV.

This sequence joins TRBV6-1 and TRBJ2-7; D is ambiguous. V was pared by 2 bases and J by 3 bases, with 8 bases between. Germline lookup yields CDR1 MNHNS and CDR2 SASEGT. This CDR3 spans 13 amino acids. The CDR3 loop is CASSERSHYEQYF. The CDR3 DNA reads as TGTGCCAGCAGTGAAAGGTCACACTACGAGCAGTACTTC.

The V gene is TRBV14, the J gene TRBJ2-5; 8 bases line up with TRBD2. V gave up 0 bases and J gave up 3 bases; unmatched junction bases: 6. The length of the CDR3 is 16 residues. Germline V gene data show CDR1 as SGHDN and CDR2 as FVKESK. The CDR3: CASSQDILAGKETQYF. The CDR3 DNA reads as TGTGCCAGCAGCCAAGATATATTAGCGGGGAAAGAGACCCAGTACTTC.

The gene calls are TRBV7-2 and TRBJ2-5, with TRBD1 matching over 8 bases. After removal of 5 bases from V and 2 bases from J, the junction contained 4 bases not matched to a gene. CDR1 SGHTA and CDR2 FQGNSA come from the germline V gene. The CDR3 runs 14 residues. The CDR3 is CASSHNRGQETQYF. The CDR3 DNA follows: TGTGCCAGCAGCCACAACAGGGGGCAAGAGACCCAGTACTTC.

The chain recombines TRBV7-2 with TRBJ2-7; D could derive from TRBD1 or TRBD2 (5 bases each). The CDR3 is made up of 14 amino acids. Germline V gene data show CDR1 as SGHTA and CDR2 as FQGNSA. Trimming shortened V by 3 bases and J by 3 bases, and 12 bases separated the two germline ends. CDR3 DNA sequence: TGTGCCAGCAGCTTTGGCCGGGACCACTACGAGCAGTACTTC. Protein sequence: CASSFGRDHYEQYF.

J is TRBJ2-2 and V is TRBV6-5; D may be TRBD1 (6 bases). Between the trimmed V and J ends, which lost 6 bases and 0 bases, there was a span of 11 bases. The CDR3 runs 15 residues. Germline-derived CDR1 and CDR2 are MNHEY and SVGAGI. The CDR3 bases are TGTGCCAGCAGGCTGGACAGCCCGAACACCGGGGAGCTGTTTTTT. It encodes CASRLDSPNTGELFF.

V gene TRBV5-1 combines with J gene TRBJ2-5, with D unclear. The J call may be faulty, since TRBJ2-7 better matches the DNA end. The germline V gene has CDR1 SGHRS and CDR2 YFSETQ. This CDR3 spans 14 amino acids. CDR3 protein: CASSSGNLRFEQYF. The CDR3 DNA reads TGCGCCAGCAGCTCCGGAAACCTCCGGTTCGAGCAGTACTTC.

CDR3: CASSSRRYGYTF. In DNA form, the CDR3 reads TGTGCCAGCAGCAGCCGCAGGTATGGCTACACCTTC. V and J are TRBV5-4 and TRBJ1-2, with no clear D. Between the trimmed V and J ends, which lost 4 bases and 5 bases, there was a span of 9 bases. The CDR3 spans 12 residues. Per germline, CDR1 SGHNT and CDR2 YYREEE (reference sequence).

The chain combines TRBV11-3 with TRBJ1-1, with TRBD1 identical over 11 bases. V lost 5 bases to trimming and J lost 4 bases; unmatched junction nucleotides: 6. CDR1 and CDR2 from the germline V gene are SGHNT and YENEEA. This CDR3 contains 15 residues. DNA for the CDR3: TGTGCCAGCAGCACTCGGACAGGGGGCAGCACTGAAGCTTTCTTT. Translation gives CASSTRTGGSTEAFF. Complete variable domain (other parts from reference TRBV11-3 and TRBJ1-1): EAGVVQSPRYKIIEKKQPVAFWCNPISGHNTLYWYLQNLGQGPELLIRYENEEAVDDSQLPKDRFSAERLKGVDSTLKIQPAELGDSAVYLCASSTRTGGSTEAFFGQGTRLTVV.

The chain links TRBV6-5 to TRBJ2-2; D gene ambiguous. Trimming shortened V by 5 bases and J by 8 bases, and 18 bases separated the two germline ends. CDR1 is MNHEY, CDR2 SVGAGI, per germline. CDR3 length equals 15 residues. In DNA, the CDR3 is TGTGCCAGCAGTACACTCTCCGGTTCGACTGGGGAGCTGTTTTTT. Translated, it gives CASSTLSGSTGELFF.

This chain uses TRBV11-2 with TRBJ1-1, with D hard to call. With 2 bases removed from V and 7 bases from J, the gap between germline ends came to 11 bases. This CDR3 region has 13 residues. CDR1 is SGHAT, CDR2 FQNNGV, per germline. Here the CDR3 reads CASSLSLGVEAFF. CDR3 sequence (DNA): TGTGCCAGCAGCTTATCTTTGGGAGTTGAAGCTTTCTTT.

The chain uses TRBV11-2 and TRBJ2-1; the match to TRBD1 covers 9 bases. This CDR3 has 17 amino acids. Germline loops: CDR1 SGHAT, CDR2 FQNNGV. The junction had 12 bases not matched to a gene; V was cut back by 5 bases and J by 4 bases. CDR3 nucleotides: TGTGCCAGCAGCATACGACCGGGACAGGGTAATTACAATGAGCAGTTCTTC. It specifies CASSIRPGQGNYNEQFF.